The TCR beta chain described here comes from a study of CD8 T cells in ankylosing spondylitis. Study-wide results and caveats: There was a TCR beta motif, made of several highly homologous variants, that appeared characteristic of ankylosing spondylitis blood. Matched ankylosing spondylitis synovial fluid reportedly contained a significantly enriched population of disease-linked clones.

TCRdb re-derived calls from the 5' RACE reads in MiXCR, one entry per CDR3 protein. The sample lists 450,000 to 550,000 distinct CDR3 sequences, roughly 5.2% occurring once. After removal of 5 bases from V and 0 bases from J, the junction contained 8 bases not matched to a gene. The CDR3 is 17 amino acids. Germline V gene sequence: CDR1 LNHNV, CDR2 YYDKDF (reference sequence). This clonotype was observed at least ten times. Its specificity is not known. V usage is TRBV15 and J usage is TRBJ2-4; TRBD2 matches at 9 bases. This clonotype was obtained from a male donor with ankylosing spondylitis. The sequenced material came from blood, either unsorted or a sorted T cell fraction (not recorded which). The CDR3: CATSRGREGLAKNIQYF. CDR3 nucleotides: TGTGCCACCAGCCGAGGGCGGGAGGGCCTAGCCAAAAACATTCAGTACTTC. The whole variable domain, filled in from reference TRBV15 and TRBJ2-4, reads DAMVIQNPRYQVTQFGKPVTLSCSQTLNHNVMYWYQQKSSQAPKLLFHYYDKDFNNEADTPDNFQSRRPNTSFCFLDIRSPGLGDTAMYLCATSRGREGLAKNIQYFGAGTRLSVL.